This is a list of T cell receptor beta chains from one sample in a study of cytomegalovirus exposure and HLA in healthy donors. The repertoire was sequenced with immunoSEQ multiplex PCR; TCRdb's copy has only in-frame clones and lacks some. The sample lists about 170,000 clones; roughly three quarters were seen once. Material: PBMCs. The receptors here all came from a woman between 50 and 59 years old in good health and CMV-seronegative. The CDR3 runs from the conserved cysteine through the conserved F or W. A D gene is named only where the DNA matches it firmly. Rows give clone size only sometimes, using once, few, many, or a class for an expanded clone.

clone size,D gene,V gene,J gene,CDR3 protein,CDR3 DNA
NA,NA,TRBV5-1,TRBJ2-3,CASTPLGGTQYF,TGCGCCAGCACCCCCCTGGGGGGTACGCAGTATTTT
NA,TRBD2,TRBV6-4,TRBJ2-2,CASRQLAGVNTGELFF,TGTGCCAGCAGACAACTAGCGGGAGTCAACACCGGGGAGCTGTTTTTT
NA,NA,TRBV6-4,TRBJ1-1,CASSATHQGEAFF,TGTGCCAGCAGTGCCACACACCAGGGTGAAGCTTTCTTT
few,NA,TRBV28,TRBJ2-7,CASSRPRGGYYEQYF,TGTGCCAGCAGCCGCCCCCGAGGCGGATACTACGAGCAGTACTTC
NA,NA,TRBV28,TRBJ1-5,CASIDTSNQPQHF,TGTGCCAGCATAGACACTAGCAATCAGCCCCAGCATTTT
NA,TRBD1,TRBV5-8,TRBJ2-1,CASSLGRGDRAARNQFF,TGTGCCAGCAGCTTGGGAAGAGGAGACAGGGCCGCTCGAAATCAGTTCTTC
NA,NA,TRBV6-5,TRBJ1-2,CASSYSGLGPYGYTF,TGTGCCAGCAGTTACTCGGGCCTCGGCCCCTATGGCTACACCTTC
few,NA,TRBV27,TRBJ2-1,CASSSQGGLYNEQFF,TGTGCCAGCAGTTCTCAGGGAGGTCTCTACAATGAGCAGTTCTTC
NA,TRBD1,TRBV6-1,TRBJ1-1,CASRQGYTEAFF,TGTGCCAGCCGACAGGGGTACACTGAAGCTTTCTTT
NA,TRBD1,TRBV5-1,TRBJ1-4,CASSKGQGNEKLFF,TGCGCCAGCAGCAAGGGACAGGGGAATGAAAAACTGTTTTTT
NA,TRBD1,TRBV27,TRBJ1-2,CASSLAGGYGYTF,TGTGCCAGCAGTTTAGCAGGGGGCTATGGCTACACCTTC
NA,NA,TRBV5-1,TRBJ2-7,CASSYPQGRGSEQYF,TGCGCCAGCAGCTACCCACAGGGACGAGGAAGCGAGCAGTACTTC
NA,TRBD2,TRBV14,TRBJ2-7,CASSYRTSGGDYEQYF,TGTGCCAGCAGCTACCGGACTAGCGGGGGTGACTACGAGCAGTACTTC
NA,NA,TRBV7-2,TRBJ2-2,CASSLEFPQGLGDGELFF,TGTGCCAGCAGCTTAGAATTCCCACAGGGCCTCGGGGACGGGGAGCTGTTTTTT
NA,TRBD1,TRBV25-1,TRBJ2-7,CASSRTGTYEQYF,TGTGCCAGCAGTAGGACAGGAACCTACGAGCAGTACTTC
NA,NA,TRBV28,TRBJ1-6,CASSFYRFNSPLHF,TGTGCCAGCAGTTTCTACAGATTTAATTCACCCCTCCACTTT
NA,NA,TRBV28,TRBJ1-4,CASSLVGRGTNEKLFF,TGTGCCAGCAGTTTAGTGGGCAGGGGAACTAATGAAAAACTGTTTTTT
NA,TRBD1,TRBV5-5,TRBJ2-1,CASNKDPGQGTYNEQFF,TGTGCCAGCAATAAAGACCCGGGACAGGGCACCTACAATGAGCAGTTCTTC
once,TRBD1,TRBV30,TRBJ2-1,CAWSPGQGGNEQFF,TGTGCCTGGAGCCCTGGACAGGGAGGCAATGAGCAGTTCTTC
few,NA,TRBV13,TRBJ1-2,CASSLVATQGGYTF,TGTGCCAGCAGCTTAGTTGCAACACAGGGTGGCTACACCTTC
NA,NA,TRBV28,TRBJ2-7,CASSSSPREQYF,TGTGCCAGCAGTTCCTCGCCGAGGGAGCAGTACTTC
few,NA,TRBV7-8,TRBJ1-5,CASSLQGNSNQPQHF,TGTGCCAGCAGCCTCCAGGGGAATAGCAATCAGCCCCAGCATTTT
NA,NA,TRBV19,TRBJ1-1,CASSIGKAGTEAFF,TGTGCCAGTAGTATCGGGAAGGCCGGGACTGAAGCTTTCTTT
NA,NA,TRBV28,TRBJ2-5,CASAGFQETQYF,TGTGCCAGCGCCGGGTTCCAAGAGACCCAGTACTTC
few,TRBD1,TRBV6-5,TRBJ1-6,CAIRTGVDGNSPLHF,TGTGCCATCCGGACAGGGGTTGATGGTAATTCACCCCTCCACTTT
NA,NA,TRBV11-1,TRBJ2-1,CASSPTAYNEQFF,TGTGCCAGCAGCCCGACAGCCTACAATGAGCAGTTCTTC
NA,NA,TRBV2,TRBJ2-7,CASSEYNTYEQYF,TGTGCCAGCAGTGAATACAATACCTACGAGCAGTACTTC
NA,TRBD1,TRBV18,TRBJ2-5,CASSRGQGQETQYF,TGTGCCAGCTCACGCGGACAGGGTCAAGAGACCCAGTACTTC
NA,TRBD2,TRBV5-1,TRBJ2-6,CASGGRNGLAGGGGANVLTF,TGCGCCAGCGGGGGGCGAAATGGACTAGCGGGAGGTGGGGGGGCCAACGTCCTGACTTTC
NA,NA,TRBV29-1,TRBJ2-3,CSVAPRGSTDTQYF,TGCAGCGTTGCCCCCAGGGGAAGCACAGATACGCAGTATTTT
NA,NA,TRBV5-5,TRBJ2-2,CASSLPQGIDTGELFF,TGTGCCAGCAGCTTACCCCAGGGGATCGACACCGGGGAGCTGTTTTTT
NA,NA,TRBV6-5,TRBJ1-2,CASSLDYGYTF,TGTGCCAGCAGCCTAGACTATGGCTACACCTTC
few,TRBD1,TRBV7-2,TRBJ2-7,CASSLSGQGSYEQYF,TGTGCCAGCAGCTTATCGGGACAGGGTTCCTACGAGCAGTACTTC
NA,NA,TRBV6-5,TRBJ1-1,CASSDRQFEAFF,TGTGCCAGCAGCGACAGGCAATTTGAAGCTTTCTTT
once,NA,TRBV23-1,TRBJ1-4,CASSQRGGQHTNEKLFF,TGCGCCAGCAGTCAACGGGGAGGCCAGCACACTAATGAAAAACTGTTTTTT
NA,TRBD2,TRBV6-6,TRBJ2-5,CASRPDKGRGETQYF,TGTGCCAGCAGACCAGACAAGGGGAGGGGAGAGACCCAGTACTTC
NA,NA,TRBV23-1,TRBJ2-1,CASSQRGTNYNEQFF,TGCGCCAGCAGTCAAAGGGGGACAAACTACAATGAGCAGTTCTTC
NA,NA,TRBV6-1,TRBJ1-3,CASNSGAISGNTIYF,TGTGCCAGCAATTCTGGGGCTATCTCTGGAAACACCATATATTTT
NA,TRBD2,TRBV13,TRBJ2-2,CASSLVPSGGNTGELFF,TGTGCCAGCAGCTTAGTTCCTAGCGGGGGGAACACCGGGGAGCTGTTTTTT
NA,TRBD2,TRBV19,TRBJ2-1,CASSKTGLADTYNEQFF,TGTGCCAGTAGTAAGACCGGGCTAGCGGACACCTACAATGAGCAGTTCTTC
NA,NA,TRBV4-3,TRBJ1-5,CASSEGVAGNQPQHF,TGCGCCAGCAGCGAAGGGGTAGCGGGCAATCAGCCCCAGCATTTT
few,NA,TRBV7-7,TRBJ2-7,CASSLVAFSYEQYF,TGTGCCAGCAGCTTAGTAGCGTTCTCCTACGAGCAGTACTTC
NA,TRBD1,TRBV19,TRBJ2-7,CASQPRRTGNLNEQYF,TGTGCCAGTCAACCAAGAAGGACAGGGAATTTGAACGAGCAGTACTTC
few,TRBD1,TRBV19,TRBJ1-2,CASTLSDRGDYGYTF,TGTGCCAGTACCCTATCGGACAGGGGAGACTATGGCTACACCTTC
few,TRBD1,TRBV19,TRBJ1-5,CASSALKGQLSNQPQHF,TGTGCCAGTAGTGCTTTGAAGGGACAGCTTAGCAATCAGCCCCAGCATTTT
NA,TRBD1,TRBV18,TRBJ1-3,CASSPIRDRGFSGNTIYF,TGTGCCAGCTCACCCATCCGGGACAGGGGGTTCTCTGGAAACACCATATATTTT
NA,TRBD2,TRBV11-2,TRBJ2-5,CASSLGARGGSQYF,TGTGCCAGCAGCTTAGGTGCGCGGGGCGGGAGCCAGTACTTC